A selection of T cell receptor beta chains follows, all from one sample in a study of CD8+ T cells in alopecia areata. The table came from immunoSEQ multiplex PCR; TCRdb's copy has only in-frame clones and leaves some out. Seen here are about 250,000 clones, roughly 63% observed once, and the top ten hold roughly 0.88%. The source material was CD4+ T cells sorted from blood, sampled at approximately week 52, from a patient treated with tofacitinib. The receptors here all came from a human donor with alopecia areata. The CDR3 runs from the conserved cysteine through the conserved F or W. D genes are given only for firm matches. Only part of the rows carry a size: once, few, many, or a class if the clone is expanded.

j_call: TRBJ1-1
d_call: TRBD1
clone_size: -
v_call: TRBV29-1
cdr3_nt: TGCAGCGCAGACAGGGGGATGAACACTGAAGCTTTCTTT
cdr3_aa: CSADRGMNTEAFF

j_call: TRBJ2-7
d_call: -
clone_size: few
v_call: TRBV29-1
cdr3_nt: TGCAGCGCTACTGACGGATCCTACGAGCAGTACTTC
cdr3_aa: CSATDGSYEQYF

j_call: TRBJ2-3
d_call: TRBD1
clone_size: -
v_call: TRBV10-3
cdr3_nt: TGTGCCATCAGTGAGGGACAGGGGAACGTCGATACGCAGTATTTT
cdr3_aa: CAISEGQGNVDTQYF

j_call: TRBJ2-5
d_call: TRBD2
clone_size: few
v_call: TRBV5-1
cdr3_nt: TGCGCCAGCAGCTTGGCCGGGACTAGCGGGGGTCAAGAGACCCAGTACTTC
cdr3_aa: CASSLAGTSGGQETQYF

j_call: TRBJ1-2
d_call: -
clone_size: -
v_call: TRBV7-9
cdr3_nt: TGTGCCAGCAGCTTTGGGGTGAACTATGGCTACACCTTC
cdr3_aa: CASSFGVNYGYTF

j_call: TRBJ1-2
d_call: -
clone_size: -
v_call: TRBV7-9
cdr3_nt: TGTGCCAGCAGCTTACCCCAGACCGGCCCTTGGGGCTACACCTTC
cdr3_aa: CASSLPQTGPWGYTF

j_call: TRBJ1-5
d_call: TRBD1
clone_size: few
v_call: TRBV23-1
cdr3_nt: TGCGCCAGGTGCCCGGGACAGGGGGTTTCTCAGCCCCAGCATTTT
cdr3_aa: CARCPGQGVSQPQHF

j_call: TRBJ2-3
d_call: TRBD2
clone_size: -
v_call: TRBV2
cdr3_nt: TGTGCCAGCCGGAGACGGACTAGCGGGGCTAGCACAGATACGCAGTATTTT
cdr3_aa: CASRRRTSGASTDTQYF

j_call: TRBJ1-1
d_call: -
clone_size: -
v_call: TRBV30
cdr3_nt: TGTGCCTGGAGTGCGGCGAACACTGAAGCTTTCTTT
cdr3_aa: CAWSAANTEAFF

j_call: TRBJ2-2
d_call: -
clone_size: -
v_call: TRBV5-1
cdr3_nt: TGCGCCAGCAGCTTGGGGACCGTTAACACCGGGGAGCTGTTTTTT
cdr3_aa: CASSLGTVNTGELFF

j_call: TRBJ1-1
d_call: -
clone_size: -
v_call: TRBV10-3
cdr3_nt: TGTGCCATCAGTGAGGCGAAGGGAGCGGGCACTGAAGCTTTCTTT
cdr3_aa: CAISEAKGAGTEAFF

j_call: TRBJ2-2
d_call: -
clone_size: few
v_call: TRBV19
cdr3_nt: TGTGCCAGTAGAACCCCCCGAGGGGGTAGCACCGGGGAGCTGTTTTTT
cdr3_aa: CASRTPRGGSTGELFF

j_call: TRBJ1-1
d_call: -
clone_size: -
v_call: TRBV6-1
cdr3_nt: TGTGCCAGCAAAGGAACTCCTAAGCCAGCTTTCTTT
cdr3_aa: CASKGTPKPAFF

j_call: TRBJ1-1
d_call: -
clone_size: -
v_call: TRBV9
cdr3_nt: TGTGCCAGCAGCCCAGAACAGATCATGAACACTGAAGCTTTCTTT
cdr3_aa: CASSPEQIMNTEAFF

j_call: TRBJ1-5
d_call: -
clone_size: -
v_call: TRBV29-1
cdr3_nt: TGCAGCGTACGGTTTTCTAGCAATCAGCCCCAGCATTTT
cdr3_aa: CSVRFSSNQPQHF

j_call: TRBJ1-2
d_call: -
clone_size: -
v_call: TRBV4-3
cdr3_nt: TGCGCCAGCAGCCCAGGACGGATCTCTAACTATGGCTACACCTTC
cdr3_aa: CASSPGRISNYGYTF

j_call: TRBJ2-1
d_call: -
clone_size: -
v_call: TRBV29-1
cdr3_nt: TGCAGCGTTGATTCAGTAATGTTCGATGAGCAGTTCTTC
cdr3_aa: CSVDSVMFDEQFF

j_call: TRBJ2-7
d_call: TRBD1
clone_size: -
v_call: TRBV7-2
cdr3_nt: TGTGCCAGCAGCCCAGACCCCGGACAGGGCTACGAGCAGTACTTC
cdr3_aa: CASSPDPGQGYEQYF

j_call: TRBJ1-2
d_call: -
clone_size: -
v_call: TRBV4-1
cdr3_nt: TGCGCCAGCAGCCACGCCCCGGGTCCTGCCGTGGGCTATGGCTACACCTTC
cdr3_aa: CASSHAPGPAVGYGYTF

j_call: TRBJ1-5
d_call: -
clone_size: -
v_call: TRBV7-2
cdr3_nt: TGTGCCAGCAGCCCCCGACAACTCAATCAGCCCCAGCATTTT
cdr3_aa: CASSPRQLNQPQHF

j_call: TRBJ1-2
d_call: TRBD1
clone_size: -
v_call: TRBV29-1
cdr3_nt: TGCAGCGTTGAAGATGAGAGGGGGCGATGGAACTATGGCTACACCTTC
cdr3_aa: CSVEDERGRWNYGYTF

j_call: TRBJ1-1
d_call: -
clone_size: -
v_call: TRBV29-1
cdr3_nt: TGCAGCGTTGCACTAAGGGTTCCGAACACTGAAGCTTTCTTT
cdr3_aa: CSVALRVPNTEAFF

j_call: TRBJ1-5
d_call: -
clone_size: -
v_call: TRBV30
cdr3_nt: TGTGCCTGGAGTGGGGGCGAATATCAGCCCCAGCATTTT
cdr3_aa: CAWSGGEYQPQHF

j_call: TRBJ1-1
d_call: -
clone_size: few
v_call: TRBV7-9
cdr3_nt: TGTGCCAGCAGCTTCCGGGACCGTCGGTTTCTCACTGAAGCTTTCTTT
cdr3_aa: CASSFRDRRFLTEAFF

j_call: TRBJ2-1
d_call: -
clone_size: -
v_call: TRBV7-9
cdr3_nt: TGTGCCAGCAGCCCGACCATCAGGGGGTTCTTC
cdr3_aa: CASSPTIRGFF

j_call: TRBJ2-5
d_call: TRBD2
clone_size: -
v_call: TRBV7-2
cdr3_nt: TGTGCCAGCAGCCCCCGGACTAGCGGGGGGCGGGTTGGAGAGACCCAGTACTTC
cdr3_aa: CASSPRTSGGRVGETQYF

j_call: TRBJ2-5
d_call: -
clone_size: -
v_call: TRBV4-2
cdr3_nt: TGTGCCAGCAGCCAAGATCAGGGGGAGACCCAGTACTTC
cdr3_aa: CASSQDQGETQYF

j_call: TRBJ1-5
d_call: -
clone_size: -
v_call: TRBV7-2
cdr3_nt: TGTGCCAGCAGTAGAGGGGGTTATAGCAATCAGCCCCAGCATTTT
cdr3_aa: CASSRGGYSNQPQHF

j_call: TRBJ1-5
d_call: -
clone_size: -
v_call: TRBV4-3
cdr3_nt: TGCGCCAGCAGCCAAGAAGACGGGAATCAGCCCCAGCATTTT
cdr3_aa: CASSQEDGNQPQHF

j_call: TRBJ2-3
d_call: -
clone_size: few
v_call: TRBV7-3
cdr3_nt: TGTGCCAGCAGCCTGGGACAACCAGATACGCAGTATTTT
cdr3_aa: CASSLGQPDTQYF

j_call: TRBJ1-1
d_call: -
clone_size: few
v_call: TRBV14
cdr3_nt: TGTGCCAGCAGCCAAGAATCAGGGCGCACTTTTGAAGCTTTCTTT
cdr3_aa: CASSQESGRTFEAFF

j_call: TRBJ1-3
d_call: -
clone_size: -
v_call: TRBV25-1
cdr3_nt: TGTGCCAGCAGTGTCTTTGGGAGGAGCTCTGGAAACACCATATATTTT
cdr3_aa: CASSVFGRSSGNTIYF

j_call: TRBJ1-1
d_call: -
clone_size: -
v_call: TRBV10-3
cdr3_nt: TGTGCCATCAAACAGGGTATCGGGGTTGAAGCTTTCTTT
cdr3_aa: CAIKQGIGVEAFF

j_call: TRBJ1-4
d_call: -
clone_size: -
v_call: TRBV29-1
cdr3_nt: TGCAGCGTTGCCGGGGGCGGTGAAAAACTGTTTTTT
cdr3_aa: CSVAGGGEKLFF

j_call: TRBJ1-1
d_call: TRBD1
clone_size: -
v_call: TRBV29-1
cdr3_nt: TGCAGCGTTGCTTCGGACAGGGAGGCTTTCTTT
cdr3_aa: CSVASDREAFF

j_call: TRBJ2-7
d_call: -
clone_size: few
v_call: TRBV2
cdr3_nt: TGTGCCAGCACCCGCAAAGCCTCCTACGAGCAGTACTTC
cdr3_aa: CASTRKASYEQYF

j_call: TRBJ2-1
d_call: -
clone_size: -
v_call: TRBV30
cdr3_nt: TGTGCCTGGATGGACGGATACGCTTCGGGTGAGCAGTTCTTC
cdr3_aa: CAWMDGYASGEQFF

j_call: TRBJ2-2
d_call: -
clone_size: -
v_call: TRBV6-5
cdr3_nt: TGTGCCAGCAGTTACATCTCGAACACCGGGGAGCTGTTTTTT
cdr3_aa: CASSYISNTGELFF

j_call: TRBJ1-5
d_call: -
clone_size: few
v_call: TRBV4-1
cdr3_nt: TGCGCCAGCAGCCAAGGGGGCTTCAATCAGCCCCAGCATTTT
cdr3_aa: CASSQGGFNQPQHF